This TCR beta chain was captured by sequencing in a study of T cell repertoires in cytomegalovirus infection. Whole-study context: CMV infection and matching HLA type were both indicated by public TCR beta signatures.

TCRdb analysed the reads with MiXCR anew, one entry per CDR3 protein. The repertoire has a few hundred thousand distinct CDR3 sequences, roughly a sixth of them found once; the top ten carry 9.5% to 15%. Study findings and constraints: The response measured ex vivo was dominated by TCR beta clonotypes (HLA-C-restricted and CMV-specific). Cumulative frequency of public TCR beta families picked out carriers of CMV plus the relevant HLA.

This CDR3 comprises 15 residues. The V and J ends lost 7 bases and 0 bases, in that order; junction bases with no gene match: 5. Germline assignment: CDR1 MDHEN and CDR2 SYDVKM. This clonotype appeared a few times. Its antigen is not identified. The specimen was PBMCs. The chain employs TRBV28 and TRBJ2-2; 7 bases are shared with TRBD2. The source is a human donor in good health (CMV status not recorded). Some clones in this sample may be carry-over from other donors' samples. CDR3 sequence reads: CASTLGGANTGELFF. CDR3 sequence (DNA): TGTGCCAGCACCTTGGGGGGGGCGAACACCGGGGAGCTGTTTTTT.